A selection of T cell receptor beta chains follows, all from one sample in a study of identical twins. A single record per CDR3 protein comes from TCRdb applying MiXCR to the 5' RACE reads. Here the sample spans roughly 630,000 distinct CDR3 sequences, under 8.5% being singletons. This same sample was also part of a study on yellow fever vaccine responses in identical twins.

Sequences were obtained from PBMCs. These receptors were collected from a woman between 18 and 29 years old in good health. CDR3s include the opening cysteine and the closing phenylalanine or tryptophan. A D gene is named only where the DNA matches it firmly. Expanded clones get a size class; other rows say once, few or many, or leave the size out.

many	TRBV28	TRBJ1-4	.	TGTGCCAGCAGCCCCACGGGTCCGAGGGAAAAACTGTTTTTT	CASSPTGPREKLFF
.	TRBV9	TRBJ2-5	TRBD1	TGTGCCAGCAGCGTAGTGGGCAGGGGGCAAGAGACCCAGTACTTC	CASSVVGRGQETQYF
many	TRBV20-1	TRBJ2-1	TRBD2	TGCAGTGCTAGGGCCGGGACTAGCGGCTACAATGAGCAGTTCTTC	CSARAGTSGYNEQFF
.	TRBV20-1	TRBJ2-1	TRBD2	TGCAGTGCTACTAGCGGGGGGGGGGTCAATGAGCAGTTCTTC	CSATSGGGVNEQFF
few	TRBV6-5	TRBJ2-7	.	TGTGCCAGCAGTTACTCGAGGCCCTCGGCCTACGAGCAGTACTTC	CASSYSRPSAYEQYF
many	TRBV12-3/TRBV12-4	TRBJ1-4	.	TGTGCCAGCAGTTTGGGAGCGGACAATTCCTTT	CASSLGADNSF
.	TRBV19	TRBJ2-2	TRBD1	TGTGCCAGTAGTCTTCTACAGGGGAGTCCCGGGGAGCTGTTTTTT	CASSLLQGSPGELFF
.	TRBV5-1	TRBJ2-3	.	TGCGCCAGCAAGTGGTCCCTCACAGATACGCAGTATTTT	CASKWSLTDTQYF
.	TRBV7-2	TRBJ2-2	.	TGTGCCAGCAGCTGGGGACTTACCGGGGAGCTGTTTTTT	CASSWGLTGELFF
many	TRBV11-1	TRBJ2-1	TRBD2	TGTGCCAGCAGCCCACACCCGGGACTAGCGGGAGGGCTATCCTACAATGAGCAGTTCTTC	CASSPHPGLAGGLSYNEQFF